The text below deals with one T cell receptor beta chain. The CDR3 spans 13 residues. Germline V gene lookup returns CDR1 LNHDA and CDR2 SQIVND (reference sequence). The V gene lost 6 bases and the J gene lost 4 bases, with 13 bases spanning the gap. Time point meaning: recipient sample about 28 days before transplant, after cytoreduction. Profiling relied on immunoSEQ multiplex PCR, and the TCRdb table lists in-frame clones only, not all of them. The table lists roughly 40,000 clones, around 85% of them singletons. This entry is derived from a study of T cell clonotyping in hematopoietic cell transplantation.

The starting material was peripheral blood mononuclear cells, obtained before stem cell transplant. The TCR comes from a man in his 60s with acute myeloid leukemia. Some clones in this sample may be carry-over from other donors' samples. The genes are TRBV19 and TRBJ2-7; D possibly uses TRBD1 or TRBD2 (5 bases each). The CDR3 DNA reads TGTGCCAGTAGCCGGGACGGGAAATACGAGCAGTACTTC. It yields the protein CASSRDGKYEQYF.